The 28 T cell receptor beta chains listed next were all sequenced from one sample in a study of T cells in localized non-small cell lung cancer. This table comes from immunoSEQ multiplex PCR, and its TCRdb copy is limited to in-frame clones, with some not included. The sample has 31,000 or so clones, about 88% seen once; the top ten hold 10%. The input for sequencing was peripheral blood, taken before any cancer treatment. These receptors came from a woman between 35 and 70 years old with stage I lung adenocarcinoma.

The V call is TRBV27, the J call TRBJ1-1; 9 bases map to TRBD1. This CDR3 is built from 18 residues. Unmatched junction bases numbered 16, after V lost 8 bases and J lost 0 bases. Germline loops: CDR1 MNHEY, CDR2 SMNVEV (reference sequence). The CDR3 loop reads CASRNRGRPLSLNTEAFF. In DNA, the CDR3 is TGTGCCAGCCGGAACAGGGGGCGTCCCCTTAGTTTGAACACTGAAGCTTTCTTT.

The chain recombines TRBV7-2 with TRBJ1-5, with 7 bases that match TRBD1. Germline CDR1 reads SGHTA; CDR2 reads FQGNSA. The V segment lost 3 bases and the J segment 2 bases; nucleotides outside the gene matches: 1. The length of the CDR3 is 14 residues. The CDR3: CASSLTGRNQPQHF. The CDR3 DNA reads as TGTGCCAGCAGCTTGACAGGGCGCAATCAGCCCCAGCATTTT.

V usage is TRBV11-2 and J usage is TRBJ1-4; a possible D gene is TRBD1 (5 bases). Trimming cost V 4 bases and J 5 bases, with 14 bases left between them. CDR3 length equals 15 residues. The germline V gene has CDR1 SGHAT and CDR2 FQNNGV. The CDR3 DNA reads as TGTGCCAGCAGCTATTGGGGGGGGAACAATGAAAAACTGTTTTTT. This gives the protein CASSYWGGNNEKLFF.

The gene calls are TRBV28 and TRBJ2-7; 8 bases are shared with TRBD2. Trimming removed 3 bases from V and 3 bases from J; junction bases left unmatched: 4. CDR1 and CDR2 (germline): MDHEN, SYDVKM. The CDR3 totals 14 residues. The CDR3 protein is CASSLIGRGYEQYF. The DNA for the CDR3 is TGTGCCAGCAGTTTGATCGGGAGGGGCTACGAGCAGTACTTC.

The rearrangement joins TRBV19 to TRBJ2-3; the match to TRBD1 covers 8 bases. V dropped 0 bases and J dropped 3; count of bases not matched to a gene: 11. CDR1 and CDR2 (germline): LNHDA, SQIVND (reference sequence). The CDR3 sequence is 18 residues long. The DNA for the CDR3 is TGTGCCAGTAGTATAGATGGAAACAGGGGGAGGACGACAGATACGCAGTATTTT. As protein: CASSIDGNRGRTTDTQYF.

The rearrangement joins TRBV4-1 to TRBJ2-3; TRBD1 or TRBD2 may be the D gene (6 bases each). The CDR3 has 15 amino acids. Germline values: CDR1 MGHRA, CDR2 YSYEKL. V lost 1 base and J lost 2, with 10 bases in between. The CDR3 loop reads CASSQARGLTDTQYF. The CDR3 DNA reads as TGCGCCAGCAGCCAAGCTCGGGGGCTCACAGATACGCAGTATTTT.

The genes are TRBV18 and TRBJ1-1; 7 positions match TRBD1. There are 16 residues in the CDR3. V was clipped by 1 base and J by 0 bases; unmatched bases: 5. Germline values: CDR1 KGHSH, CDR2 LQKENI. For the CDR3, the DNA is TGTGCCAGCTCACCACTTGGGACAGCCTTGAACACTGAAGCTTTCTTT. Amino acid sequence: CASSPLGTALNTEAFF.

The chain recombines TRBV29-1 with TRBJ1-4; the D is unclear. The ends were cut back, 7 bases at V and 7 bases at J, with 10 bases in the middle. This CDR3 is 11 amino acids long. CDR1 SQVTM and CDR2 ANQGSEA come from the germline V gene. CDR3 in DNA: TGCAGCGCAAAACAAGGTGAAAAACTGTTTTTT. Its protein product is CSAKQGEKLFF.

The chain uses TRBV7-2 and TRBJ2-3; D gene uncertain. Germline V lookup: CDR1 SGHTA, CDR2 FQGNSA. The V end lost 0 bases, the J end lost 6 bases, and 7 bases lay between the germline ends. The CDR3 extends over 13 amino acids. The CDR3 DNA reads as TGTGCCAGCAGCTTAGCGCCCGATGATACGCAGTATTTT. Its protein product is CASSLAPDDTQYF.

The chain uses TRBV27 and TRBJ2-3, with 10 bases lining up with TRBD2. Germline CDR1 MNHEY, CDR2 SMNVEV (reference sequence). There are 17 residues in the CDR3. V dropped 3 bases and J dropped 2; count of bases not matched to a gene: 8. The CDR3 spells CASSLGLAGEYTDTQYF. DNA of the CDR3: TGTGCCAGCAGTTTGGGGCTAGCGGGGGAATACACAGATACGCAGTATTTT.

The J gene is TRBJ1-2, the V gene TRBV28, with TRBD1 identical over 8 bases. Trimming took 7 bases from V and 4 from J; bases not matched to a gene: 14. CDR1 is MDHEN and CDR2 is SYDVKM in the germline V gene. The length of the CDR3 is 16 residues. CDR3 nucleotide sequence: TGTGCCAGCAACTCTGGGGCCAGGGGGCGGAGCTATGGCTACACCTTC. The encoded protein is CASNSGARGRSYGYTF.

In this sample, this clone turned up once. CDR3 region: CASSNVTRQLDSDSYEQYF. The CDR3 coding sequence is TGTGCCAGCAGCAATGTTACTAGACAACTCGATTCCGATTCCTACGAGCAGTACTTC. The chain carries TRBV21-1 and TRBJ2-7; TRBD2 is the table's D call and was not checked against the DNA. TRBV21-1 is reported as a pseudogene. This CDR3 comprises 19 residues.

This rearrangement joins TRBV11-2 to TRBJ2-7; D not certain. Germline CDR1 and CDR2: SGHAT and FQNNGV. This CDR3 comprises 15 residues. Trimming took off 4 bases at V and 3 bases at J, with 16 bases between the two ends. CDR3 sequence (DNA): TGTGCCAGCAGCTCCCGGAATGACCCCCACTACGAGCAGTACTTC. Protein product: CASSSRNDPHYEQYF.

This chain links TRBV5-1 with TRBJ2-2, with 11 nucleotides matching TRBD1. Germline loops: CDR1 SGHRS, CDR2 YFSETQ. CDR3 length: 15 residues. V gave up 2 bases and J gave up 4 bases; unmatched junction bases: 1. Here the CDR3 reads CASSFGTGGTGELFF. CDR3 bases: TGCGCCAGCAGCTTTGGGACAGGGGGCACCGGGGAGCTGTTTTTT.

This chain connects TRBV6-5 to TRBJ1-1, with D unresolved. Germline V lookup: CDR1 MNHEY, CDR2 SVGAGI. Trimming cost V 5 bases and J 6 bases, with 13 bases left between them. The CDR3 totals 13 residues. The CDR3 loop is CASSQNSVSEAFF. The CDR3 region has the DNA TGTGCCAGCAGTCAAAATTCAGTATCTGAAGCTTTCTTT.

The chain has TRBV6-1 and TRBJ1-2; possible D gene TRBD1, 5 bases. The germline V gene has CDR1 MNHNS and CDR2 SASEGT. The length of the CDR3 is 17 residues. Trimming cost V 6 bases and J 0 bases, with 20 bases left between them. As DNA, the CDR3 is TGTGCCAGCAGCGAACGGGGGGGTCAAGGAGCTAACTATGGCTACACCTTC. Translating gives CASSERGGQGANYGYTF.

The chain is built from TRBV7-6 and TRBJ2-7; 7 bases fit TRBD2. Germline assignment: CDR1 SGHVS and CDR2 FNYEAQ. The CDR3 is 16 residues long. Trimming at V came to 0 bases and at J to 0 bases, leaving 5 bases not matched to a gene. The CDR3 DNA follows: TGTGCCAGCAGCTTAGCGGCAGCGGGAAGCTCCTACGAGCAGTACTTC. Its translation is CASSLAAAGSSYEQYF. Drawing the rest from reference TRBV7-6 and TRBJ2-7, the complete variable domain is GAGVSQSPRYKVTKRGQDVALRCDPISGHVSLYWYRQALGQGPEFLTYFNYEAQQDKSGLPNDRFSAERPEGSISTLTIQRTEQRDSAMYRCASSLAAAGSSYEQYFGPGTRLTVT.

The genes are TRBV5-1 and TRBJ2-7; 7 nucleotides match TRBD1. Per germline, CDR1 SGHRS and CDR2 YFSETQ. V trimming: 4 bases; J trimming: 6 bases; junction bases outside the gene matches: 13. This CDR3 contains 15 residues. The CDR3 loop is CASSRSQTGQSEQYF. The CDR3 DNA sequence: TGCGCCAGCAGCAGATCCCAGACAGGGCAATCCGAGCAGTACTTC.

V and J are TRBV9 and TRBJ2-7; the D gene is possibly TRBD2 (6 bases). CDR1 is SGDLS, CDR2 YYNGEE, per germline. Trimming pared 0 bases from V and 6 bases from J, leaving 10 bases between. CDR3 length: 13 amino acids. The CDR3 sequence is CASSVGSGSEQYF. CDR3 sequence (DNA): TGTGCCAGCAGCGTAGGGTCCGGGAGCGAGCAGTACTTC.

The chain links TRBV21-1 to TRBJ2-7; TRBD2 is the table's D call, not checked against the DNA. TRBV21-1 is given as a pseudogene. There are 13 residues in the CDR3. CDR3 sequence (DNA): TGTGCCAGCAGCAAAGGAGGCGGCTACGAGCAGTACTTC. Residues: CASSKGGGYEQYF.

V usage is TRBV5-1 and J usage is TRBJ1-1, with no clear D. Trimming took off 0 bases at V and 4 bases at J, with 10 bases between the two ends. This CDR3 comprises 14 residues. The V gene's germline CDR1 is SGHRS and CDR2 YFSETQ. Here the CDR3 reads CASSLGGGGTEAFF. CDR3 bases: TGCGCCAGCAGCTTGGGCGGAGGCGGCACTGAAGCTTTCTTT.

The chain couples TRBV5-5 to TRBJ1-2; D is undetermined. The CDR3 extends over 17 amino acids. Germline CDR1 is SGHKS and CDR2 is YYEKEE (reference sequence). The V and J ends lost 4 bases and 1 base respectively, with 20 bases between them. The CDR3 protein is CASSPPGTDSLNYGYTF. CDR3 coding DNA: TGTGCCAGCAGCCCCCCAGGCACAGACTCACTTAACTATGGCTACACCTTC.

This sequence joins TRBV7-2 and TRBJ2-7; D gene unclear. The CDR3 spans 15 residues. Trimming pared 0 bases from V and 4 bases from J, leaving 13 bases between. CDR1 is SGHTA and CDR2 is FQGNSA in the germline V gene. The CDR3 spells CASSLAAGSAYEQYF. CDR3 bases: TGTGCCAGCAGCTTAGCAGCAGGATCCGCGTACGAGCAGTACTTC.

V usage is TRBV6-5 and J usage is TRBJ1-5, with TRBD1 matching 10 bases. Germline CDR1 and CDR2: MNHEY and SVGAGI. The CDR3 contains 14 residues. The ends lost 10 bases at V and 0 bases at J; junction bases unmatched: 3. CDR3 protein: CAIGTGDSNQPQHF. The CDR3 bases are TGTGCCATCGGGACAGGGGATAGCAATCAGCCCCAGCATTTT.

The V and J genes are TRBV18 and TRBJ2-3; D assignment may be TRBD1 or TRBD2 (5 bases each). This CDR3 contains 15 residues. The V and J ends lost 2 bases and 0 bases respectively, with 9 bases between them. CDR1 is KGHSH, CDR2 LQKENI, per germline. CDR3 sequence (DNA): TGTGCCAGCTCACCAGGGACCCTTAGCACAGATACGCAGTATTTT. Its translation is CASSPGTLSTDTQYF.

This chain uses TRBV9 with TRBJ2-7; 7 bases map to TRBD2. CDR1 is SGDLS and CDR2 is YYNGEE in the germline V gene. This CDR3 comprises 15 residues. The V gene end was trimmed by 4 bases and the J gene end by 1 base; junction bases not matched to a gene: 8. The CDR3 coding sequence is TGTGCCAGCAGCCCGGTGGCGGGGGTATCCTACGAGCAGTACTTC. Translation gives CASSPVAGVSYEQYF.

V usage is TRBV30 and J usage is TRBJ2-7; maybe TRBD1 (6 bases). This CDR3 has 13 amino acids. Germline V gene data show CDR1 as GTSNPN and CDR2 as SVGIG (reference sequence). Trimming shortened V by 0 bases and J by 2 bases, and 8 bases separated the two germline ends. The CDR3 protein is CAWSVQGAYEQYF. The DNA for the CDR3 is TGTGCCTGGAGTGTACAGGGAGCCTACGAGCAGTACTTC.

The chain employs TRBV6-1 and TRBJ1-5; D unclear. The V gene's germline CDR1 is MNHNS and CDR2 SASEGT. This CDR3 spans 13 amino acids. Trimming removed 8 bases from V and 2 bases from J, with 10 bases in between. Here the CDR3 DNA reads TGTGCCAGCGCAGCAGAGGGCAATCAGCCCCAGCATTTT. This sequence encodes CASAAEGNQPQHF.